This T cell receptor beta chain appears in the sequencing data of a study of blood T cell repertoires in COVID-19. About the research overall: Samples came from the United States, Italy and Spain, spanning acute and convalescent COVID-19. Sample material is recorded as cDNA or gDNA derived from T cells, B-cell-depleted T cells, or PBMCs.

In the study's own analysis: Reference gene primer amplification gave estimated nucleated cell counts. The assay was immunoSEQ multiplex PCR, and TCRdb's table has in-frame clones only and misses some. V and J calls and clone size come straight from that table; D and trimming were deduced from the DNA. The sample has 410,000 or so clones; 75% to 90% are singletons. Trimming removed 2 bases at V and 17 bases at J, with 19 bases between. Germline values: CDR1 SGHDT, CDR2 YYEEEE. CDR3 length: 13 residues. This chain links TRBV5-6 with TRBJ1-4; the D is unclear. The receptor was derived from a woman in her thirties or forties with COVID-19, enrolled during active disease. Sequenced sample: peripheral blood. CDR3: CASSFMPAGSSFF. Here the CDR3 DNA reads TGTGCCAGCAGCTTTATGCCGGCGGGTAGCTCTTTTTTT.